What follows are 9 T cell receptor beta chains derived from one specimen sequenced in a study of blood T cell repertoires in COVID-19. TCRdb's table, derived via immunoSEQ multiplex PCR, lists solely in-frame clones and lacks some. The sample carries over 350,000 clones, around nine tenths recorded once. Material for sequencing was PBMCs or T cells enriched from blood (not recorded which). The source is a woman aged 45 to 65 who had recovered from COVID-19.

V is TRBV5-1 and J is TRBJ2-5, with D tentatively TRBD1 (6 bases). The CDR3 consists of 15 residues. Germline CDR1 reads SGHRS; CDR2 reads YFSETQ. V lost 3 bases, J lost 5 bases, and 17 bases lay in between. Written as DNA, the CDR3 is TGCGCCAGCAGCTCGCGGACAGAAGTTTGGGAGACCCAGTACTTC. Its translation is CASSSRTEVWETQYF.

This rearrangement joins TRBV23-1 to TRBJ1-3; maybe TRBD1 (5 bases). TRBV23-1 has ORF status, its function being uncertain. The CDR3 length is 16 residues. V was clipped by 0 bases and J by 0 bases, with 9 bases between them. Here the CDR3 reads CASSQSGGSSGNTIYF. CDR3 coding DNA: TGCGCCAGCAGTCAATCGGGGGGTAGCTCTGGAAACACCATATATTTT.

This chain links TRBV3-1 (or the pseudogene TRBV3-2) with TRBJ1-2; D unresolved. V was cut by 4 bases and J by 4 bases, with 10 bases left in between. The germline CDR1 and CDR2 sequences are LGHDT and YNNKEL (reference sequence). The CDR3 length is 13 residues. In nucleotides, the CDR3 is TGTGCCAGCAGCCTCAGATTTGGCTATGGCTACACCTTC. Amino acids: CASSLRFGYGYTF.

This clone has only one observation. The chain employs TRBV3-1 (or the pseudogene TRBV3-2) and TRBJ1-6; D may be TRBD1 (5 bases). This CDR3 is built from 14 residues. Deletions cut 1 base from V and 6 bases from J, with 7 bases between. Germline values: CDR1 LGHDT, CDR2 YNNKEL (reference sequence). DNA for the CDR3: TGTGCCAGCAGCCAAGGACAGCGTAATTCACCCCTCCACTTT. This translates into CASSQGQRNSPLHF.

The rearrangement links TRBV24-1 to TRBJ1-1, with D perhaps TRBD1 (6 bases). Germline V gene sequence: CDR1 KGHDR, CDR2 SFDVKD. The CDR3 is 13 residues long. Trimming shortened V by 5 bases and J by 5 bases, and 11 bases separated the two germline ends. CDR3 amino acids: CATSGDKHTEAFF. The CDR3 DNA reads as TGTGCCACCAGTGGGGACAAACATACTGAAGCTTTCTTT.

The rearrangement links TRBV4-1 to TRBJ1-5; D uncertain. Germline lookup yields CDR1 MGHRA and CDR2 YSYEKL. Trimming removed 0 bases at V and 6 bases at J, with 9 bases between. CDR3 length: 14 amino acids. CDR3 in DNA: TGCGCCAGCAGCCAAGACGTCAGTCCTCAGCCCCAGCATTTT. Amino acid sequence: CASSQDVSPQPQHF.

This rearrangement joins TRBV3-1 (or the pseudogene TRBV3-2) to TRBJ2-7, with a possible D match to TRBD1 (6 bases). The CDR3 sequence is 13 residues long. V was pared by 8 bases and J by 6 bases, with 17 bases between. CDR1 and CDR2 from the germline V gene are LGHDT and YNNKEL (reference sequence). CDR3: CASGQTASGEQYF. For the CDR3, the DNA is TGTGCCAGCGGACAGACTGCCTCGGGCGAGCAGTACTTC.

The chain couples TRBV6-5 to TRBJ1-1, with TRBD1 matching over 7 bases. The germline V gene has CDR1 MNHEY and CDR2 SVGAGI. The trim removed 8 bases at V and 0 bases at J, leaving 6 bases unmatched. CDR3 size: 14 residues. The CDR3: CASRTGDLNTEAFF. The CDR3 bases are TGTGCCAGCCGTACAGGGGACCTGAACACTGAAGCTTTCTTT.

The genes are TRBV7-2 and TRBJ2-7; 9 bases match TRBD2. V dropped 6 bases and J dropped 3; count of bases not matched to a gene: 6. Germline loops: CDR1 SGHTA, CDR2 FQGNSA. The CDR3 spans 14 residues. CDR3 bases: TGTGCCAGCAGAGAAGCGGGGGGAGACTACGAGCAGTACTTC. It is translated as CASREAGGDYEQYF.